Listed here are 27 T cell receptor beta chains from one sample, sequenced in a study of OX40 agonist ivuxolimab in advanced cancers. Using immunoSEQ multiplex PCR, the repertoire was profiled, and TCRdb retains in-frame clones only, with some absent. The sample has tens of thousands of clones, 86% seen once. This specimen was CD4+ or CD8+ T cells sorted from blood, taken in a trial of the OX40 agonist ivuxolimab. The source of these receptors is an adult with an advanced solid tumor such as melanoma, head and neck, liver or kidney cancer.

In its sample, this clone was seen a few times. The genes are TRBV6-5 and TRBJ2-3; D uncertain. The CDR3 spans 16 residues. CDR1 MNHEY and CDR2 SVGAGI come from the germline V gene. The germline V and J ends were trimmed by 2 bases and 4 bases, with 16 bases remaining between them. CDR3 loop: CASSYMAVKKADTQYF. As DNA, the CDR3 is TGTGCCAGCAGTTACATGGCGGTGAAGAAGGCAGATACGCAGTATTTT.

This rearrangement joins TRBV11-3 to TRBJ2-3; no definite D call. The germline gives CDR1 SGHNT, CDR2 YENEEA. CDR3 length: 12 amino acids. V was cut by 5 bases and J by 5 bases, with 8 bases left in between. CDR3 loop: CASSRWGDTQYF. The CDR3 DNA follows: TGTGCCAGCAGCCGGTGGGGAGATACGCAGTATTTT.

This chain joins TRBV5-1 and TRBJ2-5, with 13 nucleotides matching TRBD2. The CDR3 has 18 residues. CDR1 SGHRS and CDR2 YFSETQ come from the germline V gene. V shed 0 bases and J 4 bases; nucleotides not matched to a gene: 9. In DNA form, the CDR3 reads TGCGCCAGCAGCTTGGGACTAGCGGGGGGCTCCCGGGCAGAGACCCAGTACTTC. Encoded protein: CASSLGLAGGSRAETQYF.

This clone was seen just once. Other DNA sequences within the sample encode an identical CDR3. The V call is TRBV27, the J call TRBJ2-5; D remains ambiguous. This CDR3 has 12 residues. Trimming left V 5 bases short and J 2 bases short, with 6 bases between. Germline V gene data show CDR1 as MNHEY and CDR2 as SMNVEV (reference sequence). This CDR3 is CASSTSQETQYF. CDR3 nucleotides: TGTGCCAGCAGTACATCTCAAGAGACCCAGTACTTC.

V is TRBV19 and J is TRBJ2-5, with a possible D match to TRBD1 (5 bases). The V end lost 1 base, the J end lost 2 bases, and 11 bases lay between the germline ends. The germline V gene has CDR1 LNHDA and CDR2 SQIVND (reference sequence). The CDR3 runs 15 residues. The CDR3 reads CASSIGYRQQETQYF. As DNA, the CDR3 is TGTGCCAGTAGTATAGGGTACCGACAGCAAGAGACCCAGTACTTC.

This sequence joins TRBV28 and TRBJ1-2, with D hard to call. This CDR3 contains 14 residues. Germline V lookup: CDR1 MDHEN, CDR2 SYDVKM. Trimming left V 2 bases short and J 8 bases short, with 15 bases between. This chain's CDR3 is CASSLKGLVGGYTF. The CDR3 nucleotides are TGTGCCAGCAGTTTAAAAGGGTTGGTGGGAGGCTACACCTTC.

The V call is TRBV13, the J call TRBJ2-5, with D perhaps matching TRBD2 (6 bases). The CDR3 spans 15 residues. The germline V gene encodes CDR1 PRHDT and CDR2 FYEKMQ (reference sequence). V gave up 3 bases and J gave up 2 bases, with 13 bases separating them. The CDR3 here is CASSFGSGLQETQYF. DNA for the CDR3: TGTGCCAGCAGCTTCGGGAGCGGGCTTCAAGAGACCCAGTACTTC.

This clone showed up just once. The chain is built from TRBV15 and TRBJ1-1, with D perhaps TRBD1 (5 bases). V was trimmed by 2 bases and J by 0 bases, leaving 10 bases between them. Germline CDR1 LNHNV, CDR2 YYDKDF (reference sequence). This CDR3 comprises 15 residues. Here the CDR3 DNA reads TGTGCCACCAGCAGACTTACGGGGGTGAACACTGAAGCTTTCTTT. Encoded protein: CATSRLTGVNTEAFF.

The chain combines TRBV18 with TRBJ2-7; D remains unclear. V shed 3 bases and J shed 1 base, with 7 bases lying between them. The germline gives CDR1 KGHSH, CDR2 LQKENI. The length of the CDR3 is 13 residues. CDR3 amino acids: CASSPDISYEQYF. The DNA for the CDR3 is TGTGCCAGCTCACCTGACATTTCCTACGAGCAGTACTTC.

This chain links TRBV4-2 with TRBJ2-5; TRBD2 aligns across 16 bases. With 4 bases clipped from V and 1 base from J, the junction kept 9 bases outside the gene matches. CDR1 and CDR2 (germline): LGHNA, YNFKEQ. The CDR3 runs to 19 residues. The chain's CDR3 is CASSRTAGTSGGAQETQYF. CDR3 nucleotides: TGTGCCAGCAGCCGGACTGCGGGGACTAGCGGGGGGGCCCAAGAGACCCAGTACTTC.

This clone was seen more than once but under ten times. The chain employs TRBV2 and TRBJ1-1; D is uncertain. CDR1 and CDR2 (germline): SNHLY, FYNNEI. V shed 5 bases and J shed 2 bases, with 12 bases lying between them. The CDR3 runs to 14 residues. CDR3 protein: CASSTVNRNTEAFF. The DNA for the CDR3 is TGTGCCAGCAGTACAGTGAATCGTAACACTGAAGCTTTCTTT.

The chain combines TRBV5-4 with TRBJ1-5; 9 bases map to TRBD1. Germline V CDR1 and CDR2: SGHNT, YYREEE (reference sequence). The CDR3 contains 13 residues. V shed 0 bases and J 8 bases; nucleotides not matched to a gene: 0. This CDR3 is CASSLGQGEPQHF. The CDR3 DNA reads TGTGCCAGCAGCTTGGGACAGGGGGAGCCCCAGCATTTT.

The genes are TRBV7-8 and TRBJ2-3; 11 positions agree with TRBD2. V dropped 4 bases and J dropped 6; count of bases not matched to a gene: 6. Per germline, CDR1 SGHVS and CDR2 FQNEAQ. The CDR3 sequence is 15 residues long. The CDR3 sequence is CASSWGLAEQDTQYF. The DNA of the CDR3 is TGTGCCAGCAGCTGGGGACTAGCGGAACAGGATACGCAGTATTTT.

The CDR3 coding sequence is TGTGCCAGCAGCCCGGGACAGGGCTCCTACGAGCAGTACTTC. Translating it yields CASSPGQGSYEQYF. The V call is TRBV4-2, the J call TRBJ2-7, with 9 bases lining up with TRBD1. The length of the CDR3 is 14 residues. With 4 bases clipped from V and 0 bases from J, the junction kept 1 base outside the gene matches. Germline CDR1 and CDR2: LGHNA and YNFKEQ.

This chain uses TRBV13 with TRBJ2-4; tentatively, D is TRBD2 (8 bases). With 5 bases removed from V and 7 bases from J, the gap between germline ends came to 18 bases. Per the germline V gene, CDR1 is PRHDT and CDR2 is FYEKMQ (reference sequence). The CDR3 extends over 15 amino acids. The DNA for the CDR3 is TGTGCCAGCAGCGTATACAGGGGCGGGGGGAACATTCAGTACTTC. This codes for CASSVYRGGGNIQYF.

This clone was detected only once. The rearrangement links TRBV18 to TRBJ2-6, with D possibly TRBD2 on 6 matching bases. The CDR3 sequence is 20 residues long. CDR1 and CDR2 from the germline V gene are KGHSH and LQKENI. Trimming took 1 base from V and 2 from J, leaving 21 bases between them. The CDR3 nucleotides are TGTGCCAGCTCACCACTCTTACTAGCCTCTGCCTTTACTGGGGCCAACGTCCTGACTTTC. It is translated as CASSPLLLASAFTGANVLTF.

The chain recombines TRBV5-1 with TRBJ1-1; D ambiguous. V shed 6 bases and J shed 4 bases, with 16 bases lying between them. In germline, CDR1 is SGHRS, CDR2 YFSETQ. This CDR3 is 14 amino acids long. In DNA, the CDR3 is TGCGCCAGCAACTCCGGCAGCCTTAGCACTGAAGCTTTCTTT. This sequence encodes CASNSGSLSTEAFF. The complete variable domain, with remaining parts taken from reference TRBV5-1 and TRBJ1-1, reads KAGVTQTPRYLIKTRGQQVTLSCSPISGHRSVSWYQQTPGQGLQFLFEYFSETQRNKGNFPGRFSGRQFSNSRSEMNVSTLELGDSALYLCASNSGSLSTEAFFGQGTRLTVV.

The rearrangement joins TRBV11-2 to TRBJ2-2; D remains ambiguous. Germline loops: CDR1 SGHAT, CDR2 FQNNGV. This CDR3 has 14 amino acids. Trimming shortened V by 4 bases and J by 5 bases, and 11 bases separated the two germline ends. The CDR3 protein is CASSSVFETGELFF. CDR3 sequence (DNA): TGTGCCAGCAGCTCAGTTTTTGAGACCGGGGAGCTGTTTTTT.

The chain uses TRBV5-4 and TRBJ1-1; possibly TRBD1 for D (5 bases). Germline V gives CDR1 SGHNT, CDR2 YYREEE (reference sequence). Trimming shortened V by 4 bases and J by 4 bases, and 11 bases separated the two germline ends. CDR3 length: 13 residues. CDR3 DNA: TGTGCCAGCAGCCTACAGGAGGGCACTGAAGCTTTCTTT. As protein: CASSLQEGTEAFF.

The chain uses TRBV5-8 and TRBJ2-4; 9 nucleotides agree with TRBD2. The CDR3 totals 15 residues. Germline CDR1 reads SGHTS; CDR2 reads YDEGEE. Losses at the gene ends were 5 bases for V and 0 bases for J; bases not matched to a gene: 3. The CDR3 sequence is CASSISGGAKNIQYF. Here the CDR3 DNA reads TGTGCCAGCAGTATTAGCGGGGGAGCCAAAAACATTCAGTACTTC.

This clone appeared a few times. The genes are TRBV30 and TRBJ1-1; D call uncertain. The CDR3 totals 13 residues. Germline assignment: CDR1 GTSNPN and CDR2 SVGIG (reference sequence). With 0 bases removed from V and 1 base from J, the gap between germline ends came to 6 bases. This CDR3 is CAWSVHENTEAFF. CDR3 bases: TGTGCCTGGAGTGTACATGAGAACACTGAAGCTTTCTTT.

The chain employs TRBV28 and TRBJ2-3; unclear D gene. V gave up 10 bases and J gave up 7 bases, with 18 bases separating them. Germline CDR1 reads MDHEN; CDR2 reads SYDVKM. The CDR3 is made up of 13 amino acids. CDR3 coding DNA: TGTGCCATTAGTTTGGCTGAAGGATATACGCAGTATTTT. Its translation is CAISLAEGYTQYF.

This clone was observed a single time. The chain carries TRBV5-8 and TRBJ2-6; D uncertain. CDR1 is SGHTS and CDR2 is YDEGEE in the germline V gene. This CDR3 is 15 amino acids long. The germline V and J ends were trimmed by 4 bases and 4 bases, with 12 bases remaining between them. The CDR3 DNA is TGTGCCAGCAGCCGCAGGACGTCCGGGGCCAACGTCCTGACTTTC. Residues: CASSRRTSGANVLTF.

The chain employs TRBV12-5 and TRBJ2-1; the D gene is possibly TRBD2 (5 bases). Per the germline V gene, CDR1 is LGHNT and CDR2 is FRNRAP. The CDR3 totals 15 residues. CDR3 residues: CAKKREGSSYNEQFF. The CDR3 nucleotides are TGTGCAAAGAAGAGAGAGGGAAGCTCCTACAATGAGCAGTTCTTC.

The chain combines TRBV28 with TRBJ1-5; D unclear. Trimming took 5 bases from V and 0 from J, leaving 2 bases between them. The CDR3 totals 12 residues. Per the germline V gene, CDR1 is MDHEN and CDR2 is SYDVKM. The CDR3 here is CASSNSNQPQHF. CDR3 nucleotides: TGTGCCAGCAGTAATAGCAATCAGCCCCAGCATTTT.

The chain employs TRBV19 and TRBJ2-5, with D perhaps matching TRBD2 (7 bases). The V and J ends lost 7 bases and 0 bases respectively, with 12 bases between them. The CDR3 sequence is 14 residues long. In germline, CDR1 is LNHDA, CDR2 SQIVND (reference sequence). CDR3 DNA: TGTGCCAGTATGGGGGGGGCATACCAAGAGACCCAGTACTTC. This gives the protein CASMGGAYQETQYF.

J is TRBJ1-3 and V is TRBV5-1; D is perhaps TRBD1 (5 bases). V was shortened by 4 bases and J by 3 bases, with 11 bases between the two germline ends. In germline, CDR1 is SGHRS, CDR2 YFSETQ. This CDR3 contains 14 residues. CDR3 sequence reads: CASSPSDSGNTIYF. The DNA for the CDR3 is TGCGCCAGCAGCCCTTCCGACAGTGGAAACACCATATATTTT.